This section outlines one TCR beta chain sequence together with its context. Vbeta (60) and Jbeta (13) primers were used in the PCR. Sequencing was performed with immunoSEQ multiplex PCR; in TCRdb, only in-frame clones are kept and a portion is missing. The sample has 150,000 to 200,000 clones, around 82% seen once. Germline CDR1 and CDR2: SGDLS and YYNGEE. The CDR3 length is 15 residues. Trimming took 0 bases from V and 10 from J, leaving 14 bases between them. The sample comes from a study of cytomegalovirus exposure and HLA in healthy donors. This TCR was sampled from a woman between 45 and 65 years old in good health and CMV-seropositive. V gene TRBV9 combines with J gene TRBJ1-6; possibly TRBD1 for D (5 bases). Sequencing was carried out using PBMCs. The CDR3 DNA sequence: TGTGCCAGCAGCGTAGCGGGGGGTGTTGGGTCACCCCTCCACTTT. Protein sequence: CASSVAGGVGSPLHF.